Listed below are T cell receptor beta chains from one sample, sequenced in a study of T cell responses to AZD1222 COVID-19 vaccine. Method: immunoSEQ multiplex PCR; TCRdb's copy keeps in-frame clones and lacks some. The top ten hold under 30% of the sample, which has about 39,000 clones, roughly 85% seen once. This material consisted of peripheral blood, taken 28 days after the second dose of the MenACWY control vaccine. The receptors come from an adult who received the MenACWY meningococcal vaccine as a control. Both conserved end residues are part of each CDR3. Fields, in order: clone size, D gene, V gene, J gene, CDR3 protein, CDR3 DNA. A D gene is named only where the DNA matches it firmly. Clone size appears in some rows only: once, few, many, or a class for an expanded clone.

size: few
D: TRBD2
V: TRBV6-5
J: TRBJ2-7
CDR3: CASRGASGYEQYF
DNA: TGTGCCAGCAGAGGGGCTAGCGGGTACGAGCAGTACTTC

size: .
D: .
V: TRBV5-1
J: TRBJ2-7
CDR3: CASSPGHRDPYEQYF
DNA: TGCGCCAGCAGCCCGGGACACCGAGACCCCTACGAGCAGTACTTC

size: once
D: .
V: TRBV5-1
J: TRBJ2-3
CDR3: CASRPGPGGTDTQYF
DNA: TGCGCCAGCAGGCCTGGACCGGGCGGGACAGATACGCAGTATTTT

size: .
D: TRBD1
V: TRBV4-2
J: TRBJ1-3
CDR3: CASSQETVAGGRISSGNTIYF
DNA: TGTGCCAGCAGCCAAGAAACGGTGGCAGGGGGCCGAATAAGCTCTGGAAACACCATATATTTT

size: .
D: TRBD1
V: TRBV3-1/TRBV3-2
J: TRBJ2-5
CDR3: CASSLGQVEETQYF
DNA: TGTGCCAGCAGCCTCGGACAGGTAGAAGAGACCCAGTACTTC

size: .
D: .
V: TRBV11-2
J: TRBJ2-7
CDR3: CASSLGWGTGEQYF
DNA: TGTGCCAGCAGCCTGGGGTGGGGGACTGGGGAGCAGTACTTC

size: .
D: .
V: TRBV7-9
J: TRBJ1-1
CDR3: CASSWLENTEAFF
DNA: TGTGCCAGTTCGTGGTTGGAGAACACTGAAGCTTTCTTT

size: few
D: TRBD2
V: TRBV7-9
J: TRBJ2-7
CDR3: CASGSGRFYEQYF
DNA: TGTGCCAGCGGTAGCGGGAGGTTCTACGAGCAGTACTTC

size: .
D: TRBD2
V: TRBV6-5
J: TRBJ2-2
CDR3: CASRSGRGSTGELFF
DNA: TGTGCCAGCAGAAGCGGGAGGGGTAGCACCGGGGAGCTGTTTTTT

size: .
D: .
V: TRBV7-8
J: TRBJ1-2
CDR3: CASSSSQANYGYTF
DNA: TGTGCCAGCAGCTCCTCGCAGGCTAACTATGGCTACACCTTC

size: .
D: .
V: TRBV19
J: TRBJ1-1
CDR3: CASKGTGTLGTEAFF
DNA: TGTGCCAGTAAAGGGACGGGCACTTTGGGCACTGAAGCTTTCTTT

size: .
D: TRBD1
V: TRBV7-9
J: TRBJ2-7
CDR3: CASSLMGQSSYEQYF
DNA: TGTGCCAGCAGCTTAATGGGACAGAGCTCCTACGAGCAGTACTTC

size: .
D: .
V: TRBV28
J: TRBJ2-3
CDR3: CASSSPGSARDTQYF
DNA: TGTGCCAGCAGTTCGCCAGGATCAGCGAGAGATACGCAGTATTTT

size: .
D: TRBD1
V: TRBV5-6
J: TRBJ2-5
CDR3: CASSHQPTGYETQYF
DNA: TGTGCCAGCAGCCACCAACCGACAGGGTACGAGACCCAGTACTTC

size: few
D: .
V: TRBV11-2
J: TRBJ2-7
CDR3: CASSLEGLSSYEQYF
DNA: TGTGCCAGCAGCTTAGAGGGACTCAGCTCCTACGAGCAGTACTTC

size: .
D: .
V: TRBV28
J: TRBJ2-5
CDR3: CASTQKQRKETQYF
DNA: TGTGCCAGCACCCAGAAACAGCGTAAAGAGACCCAGTACTTC

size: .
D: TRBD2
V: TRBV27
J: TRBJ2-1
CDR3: CASSLWGGSSYNEQFF
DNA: TGTGCCAGCAGTTTATGGGGCGGGAGCTCCTACAATGAGCAGTTCTTC

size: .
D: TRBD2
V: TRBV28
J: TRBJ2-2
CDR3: CASSEWTSGRVGTGELFF
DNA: TGTGCCAGCAGTGAATGGACTAGCGGGAGAGTAGGAACCGGGGAGCTGTTTTTT

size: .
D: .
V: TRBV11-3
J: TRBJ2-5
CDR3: CASSLGGLASETQYF
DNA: TGTGCCAGCAGCTTAGGAGGTCTGGCTAGCGAGACCCAGTACTTC

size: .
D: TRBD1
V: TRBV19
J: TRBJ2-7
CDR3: CASSLGTGNLYEQYF
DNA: TGTGCCAGTAGTTTGGGGACAGGGAATCTGTACGAGCAGTACTTC

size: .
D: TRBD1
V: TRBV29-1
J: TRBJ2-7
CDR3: CSVEKGTGGTYEQYF
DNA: TGCAGCGTTGAAAAAGGGACAGGGGGCACCTACGAGCAGTACTTC

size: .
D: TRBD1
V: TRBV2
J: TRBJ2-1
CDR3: CASSVRDRGLNEQFF
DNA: TGTGCCAGCAGTGTCCGGGACAGGGGGCTGAATGAGCAGTTCTTC

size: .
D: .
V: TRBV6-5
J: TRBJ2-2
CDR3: CASRQTNTGELFF
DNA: TGTGCCAGTCGACAGACGAACACCGGGGAGCTGTTTTTT

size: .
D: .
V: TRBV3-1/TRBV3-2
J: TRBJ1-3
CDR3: CASSQESPGNTIYF
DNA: TGTGCCAGCAGCCAGGAGAGCCCTGGAAACACCATATATTTT

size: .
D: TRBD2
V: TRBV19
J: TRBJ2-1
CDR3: CASSGRGEQFF
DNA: TGTGCCAGTAGCGGGAGGGGTGAGCAGTTCTTC

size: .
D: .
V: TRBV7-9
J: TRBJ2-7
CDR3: CASSSRATSHEQYF
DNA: TGTGCCAGCAGCTCCCGCGCTACCTCCCACGAGCAGTACTTC

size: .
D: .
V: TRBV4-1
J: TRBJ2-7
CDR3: CASSQEPIVSEQYF
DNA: TGCGCCAGCAGCCAAGAACCCATTGTGAGCGAGCAGTACTTC

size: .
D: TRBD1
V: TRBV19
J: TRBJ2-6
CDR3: CASSLTGTGVSGANVLTF
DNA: TGTGCCAGTAGTCTGACCGGGACAGGGGTATCTGGGGCCAACGTCCTGACTTTC

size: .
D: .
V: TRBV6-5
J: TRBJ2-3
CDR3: CASYPHPGPDTQYF
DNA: TGTGCCAGCTACCCCCACCCAGGGCCGGATACGCAGTATTTT

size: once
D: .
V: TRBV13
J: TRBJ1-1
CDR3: CASSPTRDLDTEAFF
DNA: TGTGCCAGCAGCCCTACGAGGGATCTTGACACTGAAGCTTTCTTT

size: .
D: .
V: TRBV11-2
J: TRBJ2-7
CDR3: CASSPRPGAQYEQYF
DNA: TGTGCCAGCAGCCCCCGGCCGGGGGCGCAGTACGAGCAGTACTTC

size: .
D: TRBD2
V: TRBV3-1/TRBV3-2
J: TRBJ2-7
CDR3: CASSQYTSGRVYEQYF
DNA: TGTGCCAGCAGCCAATATACTAGCGGGAGAGTCTACGAGCAGTACTTC

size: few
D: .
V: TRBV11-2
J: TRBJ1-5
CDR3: CASSLGGGNQPQHF
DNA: TGTGCCAGCAGCTTAGGCGGAGGGAATCAGCCCCAGCATTTT

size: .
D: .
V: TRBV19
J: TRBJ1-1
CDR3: CASTFRGVRTEAFF
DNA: TGTGCCAGTACATTTAGGGGAGTGAGGACTGAAGCTTTCTTT

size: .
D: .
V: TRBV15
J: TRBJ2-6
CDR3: CATSRDPPAGANVLTF
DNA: TGTGCCACCAGCAGAGATCCCCCGGCTGGGGCCAACGTCCTGACTTTC

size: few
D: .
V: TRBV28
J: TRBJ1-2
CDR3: CASSPVAGGYTF
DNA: TGTGCCAGCAGCCCAGTGGCTGGTGGCTACACCTTC

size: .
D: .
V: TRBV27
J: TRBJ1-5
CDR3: CASSLHGLGQPQHF
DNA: TGTGCCAGCAGTTTACACGGTCTGGGTCAGCCCCAGCATTTT

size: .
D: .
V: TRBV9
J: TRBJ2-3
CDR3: CASSGKEWRQGQDTQYF
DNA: TGTGCCAGCAGCGGCAAGGAGTGGCGGCAGGGCCAGGATACGCAGTATTTT

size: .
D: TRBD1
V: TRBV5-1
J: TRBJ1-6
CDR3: CASSRGQGDSPLHF
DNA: TGCGCCAGCAGCCGGGGACAGGGCGATTCACCCCTCCACTTT

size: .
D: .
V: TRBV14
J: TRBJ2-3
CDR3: CASSQGGQEALDTQYF
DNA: TGTGCCAGCAGCCAGGGTGGACAAGAAGCGTTGGATACGCAGTATTTT

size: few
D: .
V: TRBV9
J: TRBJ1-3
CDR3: CASSTQTGTGNTIYF
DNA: TGTGCCAGCAGCACCCAAACAGGGACTGGAAACACCATATATTTT

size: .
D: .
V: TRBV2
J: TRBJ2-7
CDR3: CASMTGFSYEQYF
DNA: TGTGCCAGCATGACGGGATTCTCCTACGAGCAGTACTTC

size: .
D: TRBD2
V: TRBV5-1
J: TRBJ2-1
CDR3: CASRGGTSGFSYNEQFF
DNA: TGCGCCAGCAGGGGAGGGACTAGCGGGTTTTCCTACAATGAGCAGTTCTTC

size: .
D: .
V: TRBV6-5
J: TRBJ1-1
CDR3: CASSYSIFQVNTEAFF
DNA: TGTGCCAGCAGTTACTCGATCTTCCAGGTGAACACTGAAGCTTTCTTT

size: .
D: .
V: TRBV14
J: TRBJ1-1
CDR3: CASSTGFTEAFF
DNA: TGTGCCAGCAGCACAGGTTTCACTGAAGCTTTCTTT

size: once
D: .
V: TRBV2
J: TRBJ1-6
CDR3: CASLYSRGSDNSPLHF
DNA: TGTGCCAGCCTATACAGTAGAGGCAGCGATAATTCACCCCTCCACTTT

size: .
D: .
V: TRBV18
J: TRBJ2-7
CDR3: CASSPLDETYEQYF
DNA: TGTGCCAGCTCACCACTCGACGAGACCTACGAGCAGTACTTC

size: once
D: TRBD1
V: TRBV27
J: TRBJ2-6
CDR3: CASSLYLDRATGANVLTF
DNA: TGTGCCAGCAGTTTATACCTCGACAGGGCCACTGGGGCCAACGTCCTGACTTTC

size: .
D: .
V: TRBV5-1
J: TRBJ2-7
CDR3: CASSRDGTASYEQYF
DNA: TGCGCCAGCAGCAGGGACGGGACCGCGTCCTACGAGCAGTACTTC

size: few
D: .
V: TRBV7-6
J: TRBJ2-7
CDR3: CASSLDRVYEQYF
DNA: TGTGCCAGCAGCTTAGACAGGGTATACGAGCAGTACTTC

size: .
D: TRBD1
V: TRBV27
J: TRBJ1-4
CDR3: CASSPLQGGGKLFF
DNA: TGTGCCAGCAGTCCATTACAGGGGGGAGGTAAACTGTTTTTT

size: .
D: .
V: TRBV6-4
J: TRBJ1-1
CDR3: CASSDGQGPSDTEAFF
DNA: TGTGCCAGCAGTGACGGTCAGGGGCCTTCGGACACTGAAGCTTTCTTT

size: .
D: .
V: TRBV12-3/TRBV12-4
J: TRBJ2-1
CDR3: CASSQQLRDEQFF
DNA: TGTGCCAGCAGTCAACAGCTGAGGGATGAGCAGTTCTTC

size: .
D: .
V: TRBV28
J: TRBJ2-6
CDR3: CASSYQGSNSGANVLTF
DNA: TGTGCCAGCAGTTATCAGGGTTCCAACTCTGGGGCCAACGTCCTGACTTTC

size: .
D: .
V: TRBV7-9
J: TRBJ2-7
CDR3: CASSPPGPILYEQYF
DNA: TGTGCCAGCAGCCCTCCGGGACCGATCCTTTACGAGCAGTACTTC

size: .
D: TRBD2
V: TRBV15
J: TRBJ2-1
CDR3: CATSSWTSGYNEQFF
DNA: TGTGCCACCAGCAGCTGGACTAGCGGTTACAATGAGCAGTTCTTC

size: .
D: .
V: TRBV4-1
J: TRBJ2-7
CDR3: CASSLFWGEGYEQYF
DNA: TGCGCCAGCAGCCTCTTTTGGGGCGAAGGCTACGAGCAGTACTTC

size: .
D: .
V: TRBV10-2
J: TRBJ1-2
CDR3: CASSGATGANYGYTF
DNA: TGCGCCAGCAGTGGGGCCACAGGCGCTAACTATGGCTACACCTTC

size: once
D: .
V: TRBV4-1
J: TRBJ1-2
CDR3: CASSHRGTGFGGYTF
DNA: TGCGCCAGCAGCCACCGAGGTACAGGATTTGGAGGCTACACCTTC